This TCR beta chain was sequenced for a study of T cells in Graves' hyperthyroidism and ophthalmopathy. Active moderate-to-severe ophthalmopathy, Clinical Activity Score at least 3, NOSPECS at least 4, under 3 months' duration. Fresh 10 ml peripheral blood yielded PBMCs. After removal of 5 bases from V and 8 bases from J, the junction contained 11 bases not matched to a gene. Germline-derived CDR1 and CDR2 are SQVTM and ANQGSEA. This CDR3 comprises 13 residues. This clonotype was counted many times. What it recognizes is unknown. Amplified regions were TCR beta CDR3 sequences from RNA transcripts. The primer set for the first-round RT-PCR of the TCR CDR3 was HTBI. TCRdb called the multiplex PCR reads again in MiXCR, with one record for every CDR3 protein. The sample shows approximately 380,000 distinct CDR3 sequences, roughly 13% of them seen only once. Findings of the study overall: The model foresaw ophthalmopathy a median approximately 6.3 months prior to onset.

Material: blood. This receptor was obtained from a man between 50 and 59 years old with Graves' ophthalmopathy. The chain uses TRBV29-1 and TRBJ1-2, with 7 bases that match TRBD1. The CDR3 bases are TGCAGCGTTTACAGGGGTCCCAGCGGAGGCTACACCTTC. This encodes CSVYRGPSGGYTF.